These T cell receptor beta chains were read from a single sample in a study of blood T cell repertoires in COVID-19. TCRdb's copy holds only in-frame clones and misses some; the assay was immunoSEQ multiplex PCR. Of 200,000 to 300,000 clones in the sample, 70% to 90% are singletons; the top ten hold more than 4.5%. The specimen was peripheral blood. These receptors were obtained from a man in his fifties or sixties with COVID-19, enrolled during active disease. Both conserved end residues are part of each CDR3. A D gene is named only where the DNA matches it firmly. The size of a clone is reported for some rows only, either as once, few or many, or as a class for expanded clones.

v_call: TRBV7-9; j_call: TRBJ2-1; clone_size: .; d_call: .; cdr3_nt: TGTGCCAGCAGCTTACTACGCAGGGGCGATGAGCAGTTCTTC; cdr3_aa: CASSLLRRGDEQFF
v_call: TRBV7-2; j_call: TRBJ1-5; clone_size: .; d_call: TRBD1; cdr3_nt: TGTGCCAGCAGCTTACAGGGGGATCAGCCCCAGCATTTT; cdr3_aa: CASSLQGDQPQHF
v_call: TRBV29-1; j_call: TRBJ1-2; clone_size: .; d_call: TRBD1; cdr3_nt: TGCAGCGTCGAGGACAGGGGGATCGGGTATGGCTACACCTTC; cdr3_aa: CSVEDRGIGYGYTF
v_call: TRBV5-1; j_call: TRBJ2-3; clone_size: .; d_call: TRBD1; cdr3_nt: TGCGCCAGCAGCAGGGACAGGGATACAGATACGCAGTATTTT; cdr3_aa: CASSRDRDTDTQYF
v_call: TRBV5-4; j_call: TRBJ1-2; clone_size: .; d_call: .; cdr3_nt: TGTGCCAGCAGCTTGGACAGGGAATACTATGGCTACACCTTC; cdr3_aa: CASSLDREYYGYTF
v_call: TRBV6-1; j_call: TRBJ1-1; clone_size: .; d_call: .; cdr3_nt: TGTGCCAGCAGTGAAGGCTCGGGGAACACTGAAGCTTTCTTT; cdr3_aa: CASSEGSGNTEAFF
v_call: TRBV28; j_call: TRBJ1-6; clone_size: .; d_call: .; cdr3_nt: TGTGCCAGCAGTTTAAGTTTCGTGATGGAGGATTCACCCCTCCACTTT; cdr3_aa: CASSLSFVMEDSPLHF
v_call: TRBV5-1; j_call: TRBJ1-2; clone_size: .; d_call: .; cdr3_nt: TGCGCCAGCAGCTTGGCGTACAGGGAAAATGGCTACACCTTC; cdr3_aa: CASSLAYRENGYTF
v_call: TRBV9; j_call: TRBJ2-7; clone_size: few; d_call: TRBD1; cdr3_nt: TGTGCCAGCAGTACCGGGACAGGGGCGTCCTACGAGCAGTACTTC; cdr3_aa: CASSTGTGASYEQYF
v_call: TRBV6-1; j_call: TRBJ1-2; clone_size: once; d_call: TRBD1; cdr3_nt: TGTGCCAGCAGTGAACGGGACAGGGCTAACTATGGCTACACCTTC; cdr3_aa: CASSERDRANYGYTF
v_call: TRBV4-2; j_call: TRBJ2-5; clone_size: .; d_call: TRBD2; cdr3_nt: TGTGCCAGCAGCCTAAGACTAGCGGGGGGCCACCAAGAGACCCAGTACTTC; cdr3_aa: CASSLRLAGGHQETQYF
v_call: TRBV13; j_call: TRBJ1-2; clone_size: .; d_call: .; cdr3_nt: TGTGCCAGCAGCGGCCCAGGGGAAGGCGACTATGGCTACACCTTC; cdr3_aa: CASSGPGEGDYGYTF
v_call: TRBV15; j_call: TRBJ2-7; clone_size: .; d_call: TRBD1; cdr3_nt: TGTGCCACCAGCAGAGATGCGACAGGGGGCTTCGAGCAGTACTTC; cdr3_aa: CATSRDATGGFEQYF
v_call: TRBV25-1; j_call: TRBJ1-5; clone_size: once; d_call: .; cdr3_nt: TGTGCCAGCAGTGAGGAGGGGTTGCAGCCCCAGCATTTT; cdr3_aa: CASSEEGLQPQHF
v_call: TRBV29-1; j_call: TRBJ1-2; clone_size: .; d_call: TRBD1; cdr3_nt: TGCAGCGCCTCACAGGGGGCGTCTTTTTCTTATGGCTACACCTTC; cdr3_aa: CSASQGASFSYGYTF
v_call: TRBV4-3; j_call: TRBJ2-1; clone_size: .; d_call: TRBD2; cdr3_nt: TGCGCCAGCAGCCAAGATCGTAGCGGGGGCTACAATGAGCAGTTCTTC; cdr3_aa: CASSQDRSGGYNEQFF
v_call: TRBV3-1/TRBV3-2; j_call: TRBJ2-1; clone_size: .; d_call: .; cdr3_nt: TGTGCCAGCAGCCCGATAAGGGGGGAGCAGTTCTTC; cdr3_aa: CASSPIRGEQFF
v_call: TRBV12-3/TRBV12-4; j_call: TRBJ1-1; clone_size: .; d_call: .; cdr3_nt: TGTGCCAGCAGTTTAGGTGGCAGGGTGGCTTTCTTT; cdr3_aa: CASSLGGRVAFF
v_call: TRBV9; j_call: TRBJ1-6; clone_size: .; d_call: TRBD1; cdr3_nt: TGTGCCAGCAGCGCCCGGGACAGGGGTAGGGGACCCCTCCACTTT; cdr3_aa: CASSARDRGRGPLHF
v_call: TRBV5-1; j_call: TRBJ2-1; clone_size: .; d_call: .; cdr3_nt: TGCGCCAGCAGCACGGGGGTAGCCGATGAGCAGTTCTTC; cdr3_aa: CASSTGVADEQFF
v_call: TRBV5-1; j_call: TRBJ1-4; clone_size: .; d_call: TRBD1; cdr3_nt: TGCGCCAGCAGCTCCTCCCCCAGGGGGGATGAAAAACTGTTTTTT; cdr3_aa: CASSSSPRGDEKLFF
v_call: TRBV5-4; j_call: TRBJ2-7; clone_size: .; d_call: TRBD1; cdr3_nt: TGTGCCAGCAGCCGGGACAGGTACGAGCAGTACTTC; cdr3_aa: CASSRDRYEQYF
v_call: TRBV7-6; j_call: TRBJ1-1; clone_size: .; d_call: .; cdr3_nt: TGTGCCAGCAGCTTAGCAGGGGGTGTTGGATCCGAAGCTTTCTTT; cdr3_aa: CASSLAGGVGSEAFF
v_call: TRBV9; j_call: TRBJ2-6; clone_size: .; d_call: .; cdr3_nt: TGTGCCAGCAGCCCCTCGGGATCTGGGGCCAACGTCCTGACTTTC; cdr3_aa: CASSPSGSGANVLTF
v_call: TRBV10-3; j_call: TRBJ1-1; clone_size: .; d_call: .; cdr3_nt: TGTGCCATCAGTGAACTAACGGGGGAGGCGAACACTGAAGCTTTCTTT; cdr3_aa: CAISELTGEANTEAFF
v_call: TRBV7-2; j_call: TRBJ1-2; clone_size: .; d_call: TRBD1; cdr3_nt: TGTGCCAGCAGCACCCCGACAGGGAATGGCTACACCTTC; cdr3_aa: CASSTPTGNGYTF
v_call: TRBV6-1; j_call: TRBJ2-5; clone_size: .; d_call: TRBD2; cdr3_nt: TGTGCCAGCAGTGAGACACTAGCGGGGGGAAAAGAGACCCAGTACTTC; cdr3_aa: CASSETLAGGKETQYF
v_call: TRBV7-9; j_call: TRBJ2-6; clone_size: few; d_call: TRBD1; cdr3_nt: TGTGCCAGCAGCAAAGGCAGGGGGCCTGGGGCCAACGTCCTGACTTTC; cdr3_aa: CASSKGRGPGANVLTF
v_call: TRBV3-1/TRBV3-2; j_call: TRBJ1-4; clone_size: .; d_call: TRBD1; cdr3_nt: TGTGCCAGCAGCCAAGTATTAACAGGGGGCGAAAAACTGTTTTTT; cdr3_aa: CASSQVLTGGEKLFF
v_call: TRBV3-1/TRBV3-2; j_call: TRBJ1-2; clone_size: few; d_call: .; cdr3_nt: TGTGCCAGCAGCCAAGAAGGGGCAGGCTATAACTATGGCTACACCTTC; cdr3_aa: CASSQEGAGYNYGYTF
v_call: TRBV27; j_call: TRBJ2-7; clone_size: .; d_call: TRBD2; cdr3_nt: TGTGCCAGCAGTCGACTAGCGCCCTCCTACGAGCAGTACTTC; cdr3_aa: CASSRLAPSYEQYF
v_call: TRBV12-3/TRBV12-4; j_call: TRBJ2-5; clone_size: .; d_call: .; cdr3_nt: TGTGCCAGCAGTGCGTACCAAGAGACCCAGTACTTC; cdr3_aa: CASSAYQETQYF
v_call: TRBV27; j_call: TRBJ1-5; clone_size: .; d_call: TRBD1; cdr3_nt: TGTGCCAGCAGTTCCCCCTTCGGGGACAGGAGCCATCAGCCCCAGCATTTT; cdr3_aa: CASSSPFGDRSHQPQHF
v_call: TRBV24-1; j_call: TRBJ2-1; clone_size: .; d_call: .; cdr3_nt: TGTGCCACCAGTGACCCGGACATTAGGGCTGATGAGCAGTTCTTC; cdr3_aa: CATSDPDIRADEQFF
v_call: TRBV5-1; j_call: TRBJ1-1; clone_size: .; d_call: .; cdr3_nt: TGCGCCAGCAGCTTGGGGCAGGGCTGGATGACTGAAGCTTTCTTT; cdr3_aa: CASSLGQGWMTEAFF
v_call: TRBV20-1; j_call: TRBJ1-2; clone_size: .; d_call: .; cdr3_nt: TGCAGTGCCACGGAGGTAGAGGGCTACACCTTC; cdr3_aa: CSATEVEGYTF
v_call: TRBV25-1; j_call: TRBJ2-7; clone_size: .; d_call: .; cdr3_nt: TGTGCCAGCAGTGTGCGGGACCGCCTCTACGAGCAGTACTTC; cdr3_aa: CASSVRDRLYEQYF
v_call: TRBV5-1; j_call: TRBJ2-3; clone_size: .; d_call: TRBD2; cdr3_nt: TGCGCCAGCAGCTCGGGGAGCGGGGGAATTTTCCTCACAGATACGCAGTATTTT; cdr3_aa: CASSSGSGGIFLTDTQYF
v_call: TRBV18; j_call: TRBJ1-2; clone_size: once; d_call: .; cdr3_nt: TGTGCCAGCTCACCGCAAGAACAAGCTAACTATGGCTACACCTTC; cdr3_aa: CASSPQEQANYGYTF
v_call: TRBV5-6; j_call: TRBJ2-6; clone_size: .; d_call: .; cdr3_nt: TGTGCCAGCAGCTCATGGGTGGGGGCCTGGGCCAACGTCCTGACTTTC; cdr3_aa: CASSSWVGAWANVLTF
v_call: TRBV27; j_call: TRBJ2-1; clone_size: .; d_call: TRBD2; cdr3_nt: TGTGCCAGCAGTTTTTCTTTAAGCGGGGGGTACTCCTACAATGAGCAGTTCTTC; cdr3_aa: CASSFSLSGGYSYNEQFF
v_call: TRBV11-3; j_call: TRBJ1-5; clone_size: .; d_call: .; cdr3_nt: TGTGCTCAGCCCAATCGGGTATTGCAGCCCCAGCATTTT; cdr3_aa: CAQPNRVLQPQHF
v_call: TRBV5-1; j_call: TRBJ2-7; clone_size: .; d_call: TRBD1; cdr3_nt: TGCGCCAGCAGCTTGGGTGGGACAGCCTCCTACGAGCAGTACTTC; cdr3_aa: CASSLGGTASYEQYF
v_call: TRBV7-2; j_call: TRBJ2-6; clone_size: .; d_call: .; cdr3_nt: TGTGCCAGCGCTAATCTCGCTGGGGCCAACGTCCTGACTTTC; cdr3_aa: CASANLAGANVLTF